One and the same sample provided the 10 T cell receptor beta chains below, sequenced in a study of spatial heterogeneity in lung cancer. In TCRdb, the 5' RACE reads were re-called with MiXCR into one record per CDR3 protein. The table has about 170 distinct CDR3 sequences, roughly two fifths seen once. Documented time point: sample taken at primary tumor resection. Extraction of whole RNA from tumor, nontumor lung or frozen PBMC preceded unsorted sequencing. Sequenced here: PBMCs, sampled at surgery. All receptors derive from a male donor with early-stage non-small cell lung cancer.

With respect to this clonotype: In a library made to pick up alpha chains, this beta chain is a stray read with a size that means little. The chain has TRBV7-8 and TRBJ2-3; TRBD2 matches at 7 bases. V lost 4 bases, J lost 1 base, and 5 bases stayed unmatched. CDR1 is SGHVS, CDR2 FQNEAQ, per germline. CDR3 length: 15 amino acids. The CDR3 DNA follows: TGTGCCAGCAGCTCTCGGACTAGTGGCACAGATACGCAGTATTTT. This gives the protein CASSSRTSGTDTQYF.

This clonotype was recorded only once. The library was prepared for alpha chains; this beta chain is a stray read, so its frequency means little. The chain carries TRBV28 and TRBJ1-6; D gene uncertain. This CDR3 comprises 14 residues. V lost 7 bases to trimming and J lost 0 bases, with 7 bases between them. CDR1 and CDR2 from the germline V gene are MDHEN and SYDVKM. CDR3 sequence (DNA): TGTGCCAGCAAGCCGAGCTCCTATAATTCACCCCTCCACTTT. Translated, it gives CASKPSSYNSPLHF.

Worth noting for this clonotype: This beta chain was picked up by a library intended for alpha chains and is off target, so its count carries little meaning. The genes are TRBV5-4 and TRBJ2-2, with D perhaps matching TRBD1 (6 bases). Trimming pared 2 bases from V and 5 bases from J, leaving 13 bases between. Germline CDR1 reads SGHNT; CDR2 reads YYREEE (reference sequence). The CDR3 runs 15 residues. This chain's CDR3 is CASSFRTTGTGELFF. DNA of the CDR3: TGTGCCAGCAGCTTCCGCACCACAGGGACCGGGGAGCTGTTTTTT.

With respect to this clonotype: Being off target in a library aimed at alpha chains, this beta chain has a size of little meaning. The chain employs TRBV28 and TRBJ1-1; no definite D call. The CDR3 totals 12 residues. Per germline, CDR1 MDHEN and CDR2 SYDVKM. V was clipped by 3 bases and J by 5 bases, with 7 bases between them. CDR3 DNA sequence: TGTGCCAGCAGTTTTGAGGTAACTGAAGCTTTCTTT. This codes for CASSFEVTEAFF.

On this clonotype: This beta chain lies outside the target of a library built for alpha chains; its clone size means little. The J gene is TRBJ1-1, the V gene TRBV5-4; D is perhaps TRBD1 (5 bases). The germline gives CDR1 SGHNT, CDR2 YYREEE (reference sequence). V gave up 0 bases and J gave up 3 bases, with 6 bases separating them. The CDR3 has 13 residues. The CDR3 here is CASSLGGDTEAFF. CDR3 bases: TGTGCCAGCAGCTTGGGAGGGGACACTGAAGCTTTCTTT. Full variable domain (missing parts from reference TRBV5-4 and TRBJ1-1): ETGVTQSPTHLIKTRGQQVTLRCSSQSGHNTVSWYQQALGQGPQFIFQYYREEENGRGNFPPRFSGLQFPNYSSELNVNALELDDSALYLCASSLGGDTEAFFGQGTRLTVV.

Notes on this clonotype: This beta chain slipped into a library made for alpha chains as a stray read, so its size is not meaningful. V is TRBV28 and J is TRBJ2-1; 9 nucleotides line up with TRBD1. Germline V lookup: CDR1 MDHEN, CDR2 SYDVKM. Trimming at V came to 5 bases and at J to 7 bases, leaving 6 bases not matched to a gene. The CDR3 spans 14 residues. The CDR3 region is CASSPRTGVNEQFF. Written as DNA, the CDR3 is TGTGCCAGCAGTCCGCGGACAGGGGTAAATGAGCAGTTCTTC.

This clonotype turned up a few times. Because this beta chain is a stray read in a library intended to capture alpha chains, its abundance should not be given much weight. The chain uses TRBV7-2 and TRBJ2-7; 7 positions agree with TRBD1. J gave up 6 bases and V 5 bases, and 16 bases lay outside the gene matches. Germline CDR1 and CDR2: SGHTA and FQGNSA. The CDR3 is made up of 16 amino acids. CDR3 region: CASSRPPRTGKGEQYF. CDR3 bases: TGTGCCAGCAGCCGCCCCCCAAGGACAGGTAAAGGCGAGCAGTACTTC.

A few counts support this clonotype. The size of this beta chain means little, since it is a stray read in a library made for alpha chains. The V gene is TRBV24-1, the J gene TRBJ2-1; tentatively, D is TRBD1 (5 bases). Germline CDR1 and CDR2: KGHDR and SFDVKD. The CDR3 has 12 amino acids. V gave up 5 bases and J gave up 9 bases, with 10 bases separating them. DNA of the CDR3: TGTGCCACCAGTGCCTGGGGCGGTGAGCAGTTCTTC. It encodes CATSAWGGEQFF.

By its share, this clonotype is large. This beta chain is off target for a library built for alpha chains, so its abundance means little. J is TRBJ2-1 and V is TRBV5-6; 8 positions agree with TRBD1. V dropped 4 bases and J dropped 12; count of bases not matched to a gene: 9. This CDR3 contains 13 residues. Per germline, CDR1 SGHDT and CDR2 YYEEEE. Here the CDR3 DNA reads TGTGCCAGCAGCGCCGTCCGGGACAGGAGGCAGTTCTTC. Protein: CASSAVRDRRQFF.

This clonotype was observed a handful of times. Being off target in a library aimed at alpha chains, this beta chain has a size of little meaning. The V call is TRBV7-9, the J call TRBJ2-7; tentatively, D is TRBD1 (6 bases). The CDR3 consists of 11 residues. The germline V and J ends were trimmed by 7 bases and 5 bases, with 9 bases remaining between them. Germline V gene lookup returns CDR1 SEHNR and CDR2 FQNEAQ (reference sequence). The CDR3 here is CASIQGHEQYF. In nucleotides, the CDR3 is TGTGCCAGCATACAGGGTCACGAGCAGTACTTC.